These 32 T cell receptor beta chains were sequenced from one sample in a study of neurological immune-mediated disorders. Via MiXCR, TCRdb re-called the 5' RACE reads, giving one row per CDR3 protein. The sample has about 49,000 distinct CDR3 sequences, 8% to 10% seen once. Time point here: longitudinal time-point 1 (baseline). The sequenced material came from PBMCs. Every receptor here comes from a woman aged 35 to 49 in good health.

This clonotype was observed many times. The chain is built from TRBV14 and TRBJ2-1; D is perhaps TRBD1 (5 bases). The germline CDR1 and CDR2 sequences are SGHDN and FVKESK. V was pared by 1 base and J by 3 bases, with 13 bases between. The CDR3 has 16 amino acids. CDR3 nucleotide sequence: TGTGCCAGCAGCCAAGGTATTCTACAGGACTACAATGAGCAGTTCTTC. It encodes CASSQGILQDYNEQFF.

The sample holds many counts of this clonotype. In DNA, the CDR3 is TGCAGCCTGGCTGGCGGGAGGACAGATACGCAGTATTTT. Translation gives CSLAGGRTDTQYF. This chain joins TRBV29-1 and TRBJ2-3; 8 bases align to TRBD2. Per the germline V gene, CDR1 is SQVTM and CDR2 is ANQGSEA. Losses at the gene ends were 8 bases for V and 3 bases for J; bases not matched to a gene: 7. This CDR3 comprises 13 residues.

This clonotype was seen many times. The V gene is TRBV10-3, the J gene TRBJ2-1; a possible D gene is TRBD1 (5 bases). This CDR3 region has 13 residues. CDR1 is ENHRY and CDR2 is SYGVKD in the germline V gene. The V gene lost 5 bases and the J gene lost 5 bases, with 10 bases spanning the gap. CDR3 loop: CAISRQLDNEQFF. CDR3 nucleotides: TGTGCCATCAGTAGACAGTTGGACAATGAGCAGTTCTTC.

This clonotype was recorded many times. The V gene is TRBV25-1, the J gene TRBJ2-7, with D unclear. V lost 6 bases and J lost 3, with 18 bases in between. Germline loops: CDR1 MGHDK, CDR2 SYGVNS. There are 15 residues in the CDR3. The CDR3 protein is CASRETYTGYYEQYF. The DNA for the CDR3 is TGTGCCAGCAGAGAAACCTATACTGGATACTACGAGCAGTACTTC.

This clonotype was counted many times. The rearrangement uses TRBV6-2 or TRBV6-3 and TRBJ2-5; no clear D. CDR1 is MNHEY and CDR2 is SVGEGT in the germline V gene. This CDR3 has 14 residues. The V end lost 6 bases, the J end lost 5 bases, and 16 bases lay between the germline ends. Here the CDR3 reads CASSPPGKRETQYF. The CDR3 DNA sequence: TGTGCCAGCAGCCCCCCTGGAAAGAGGGAGACCCAGTACTTC.

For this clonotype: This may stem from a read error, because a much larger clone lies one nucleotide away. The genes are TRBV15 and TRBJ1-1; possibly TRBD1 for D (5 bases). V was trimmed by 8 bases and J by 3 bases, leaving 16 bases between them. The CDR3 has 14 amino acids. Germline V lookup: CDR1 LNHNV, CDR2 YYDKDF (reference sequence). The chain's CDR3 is CATGGAGLDTEAFF. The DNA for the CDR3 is TGTGCCACCGGGGGAGCGGGTCTGGACACTGAAGCTTTCTTT.

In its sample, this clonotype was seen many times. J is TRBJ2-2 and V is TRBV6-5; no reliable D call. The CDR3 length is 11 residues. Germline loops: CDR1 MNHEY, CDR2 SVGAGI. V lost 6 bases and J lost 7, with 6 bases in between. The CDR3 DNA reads TGTGCCAGCAGGTTTGGCGGGGAGCTGTTTTTT. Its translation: CASRFGGELFF.

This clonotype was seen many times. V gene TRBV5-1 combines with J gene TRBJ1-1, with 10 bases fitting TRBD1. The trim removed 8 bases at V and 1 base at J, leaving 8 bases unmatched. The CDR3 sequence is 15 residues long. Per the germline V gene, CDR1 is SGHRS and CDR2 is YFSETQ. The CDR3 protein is CASRTGGAGNTEAFF. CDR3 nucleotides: TGCGCCAGTCGGACAGGGGGGGCCGGGAACACTGAAGCTTTCTTT. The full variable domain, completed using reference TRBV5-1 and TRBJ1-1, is KAGVTQTPRYLIKTRGQQVTLSCSPISGHRSVSWYQQTPGQGLQFLFEYFSETQRNKGNFPGRFSGRQFSNSRSEMNVSTLELGDSALYLCASRTGGAGNTEAFFGQGTRLTVV.

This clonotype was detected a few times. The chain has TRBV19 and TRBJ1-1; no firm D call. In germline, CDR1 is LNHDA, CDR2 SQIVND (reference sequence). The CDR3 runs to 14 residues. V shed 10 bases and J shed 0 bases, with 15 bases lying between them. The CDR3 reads CATTPTSMNTEAFF. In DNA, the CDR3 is TGTGCCACTACCCCGACAAGTATGAACACTGAAGCTTTCTTT.

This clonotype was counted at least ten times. The CDR3 nucleotides read TGCGCCAGCAGCCAACTTCGGACAGAAAACTATGGCTACACCTTC. Protein product: CASSQLRTENYGYTF. The chain employs TRBV4-3 and TRBJ1-2, with TRBD1 as a possible D gene (6 bases). The CDR3 is 15 amino acids. V dropped 2 bases and J dropped 2 bases, with 12 bases sitting between them. Germline V gene lookup returns CDR1 LGHNA and CDR2 YSLEER.

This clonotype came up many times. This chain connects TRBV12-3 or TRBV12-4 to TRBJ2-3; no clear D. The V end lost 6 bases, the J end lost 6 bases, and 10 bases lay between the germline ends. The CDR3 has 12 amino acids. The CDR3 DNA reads TGTGCCAGCAGCAGACAAGGGGATACGCAGTATTTT. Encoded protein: CASSRQGDTQYF.

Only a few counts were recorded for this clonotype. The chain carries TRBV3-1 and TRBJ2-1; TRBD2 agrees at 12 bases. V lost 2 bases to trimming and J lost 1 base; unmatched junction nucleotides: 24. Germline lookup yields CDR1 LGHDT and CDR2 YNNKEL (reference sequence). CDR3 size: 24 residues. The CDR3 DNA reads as TGTGCCAGCAGCCAAACTTTATTCCCCCGACTAGCGGGAGATGGGGGGGGGTCCTACAATGAGCAGTTCTTC. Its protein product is CASSQTLFPRLAGDGGGSYNEQFF.

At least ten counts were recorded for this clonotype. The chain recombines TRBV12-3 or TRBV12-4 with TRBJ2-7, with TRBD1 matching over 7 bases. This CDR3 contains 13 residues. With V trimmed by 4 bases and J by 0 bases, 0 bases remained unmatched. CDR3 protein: CASSYRGSYEQYF. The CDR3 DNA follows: TGTGCCAGCAGTTACAGGGGCTCCTACGAGCAGTACTTC.

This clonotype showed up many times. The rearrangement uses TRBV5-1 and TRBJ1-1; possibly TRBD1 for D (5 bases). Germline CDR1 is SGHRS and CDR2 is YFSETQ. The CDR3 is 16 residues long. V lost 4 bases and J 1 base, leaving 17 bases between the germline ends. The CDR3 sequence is CASSVDPGTGNTEAFF. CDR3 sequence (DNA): TGCGCCAGCAGCGTAGACCCCGGGACGGGGAACACTGAAGCTTTCTTT.

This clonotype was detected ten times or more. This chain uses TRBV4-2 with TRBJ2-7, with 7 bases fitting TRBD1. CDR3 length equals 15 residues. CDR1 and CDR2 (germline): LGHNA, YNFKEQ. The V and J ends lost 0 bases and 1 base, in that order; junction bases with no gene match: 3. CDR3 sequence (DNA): TGTGCCAGCAGCCAAGATCAGGGACAGTCCTACGAGCAGTACTTC. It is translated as CASSQDQGQSYEQYF.

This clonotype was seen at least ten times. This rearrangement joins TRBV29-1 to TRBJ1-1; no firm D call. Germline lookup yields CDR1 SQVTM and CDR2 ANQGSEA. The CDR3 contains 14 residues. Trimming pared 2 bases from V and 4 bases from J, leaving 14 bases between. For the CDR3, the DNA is TGCAGCGTTGAAAACTCGGGAGTCGGCACTGAAGCTTTCTTT. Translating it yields CSVENSGVGTEAFF.

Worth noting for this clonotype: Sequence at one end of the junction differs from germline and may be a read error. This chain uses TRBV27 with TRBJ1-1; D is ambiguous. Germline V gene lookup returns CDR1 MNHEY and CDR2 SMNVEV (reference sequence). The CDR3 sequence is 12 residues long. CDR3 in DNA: TGTGCCAGCCGGTCTCCAGGCGCTGACGCTTTCTTT. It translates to CASRSPGADAFF.

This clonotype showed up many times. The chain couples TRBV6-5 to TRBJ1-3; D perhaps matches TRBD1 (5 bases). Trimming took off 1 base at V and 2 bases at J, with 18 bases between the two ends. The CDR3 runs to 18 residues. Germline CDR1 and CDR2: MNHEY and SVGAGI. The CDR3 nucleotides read TGTGCCAGCAGTTACTATCGGGGCGCGGAAAAAACTGGAAACACCATATATTTT. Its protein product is CASSYYRGAEKTGNTIYF.

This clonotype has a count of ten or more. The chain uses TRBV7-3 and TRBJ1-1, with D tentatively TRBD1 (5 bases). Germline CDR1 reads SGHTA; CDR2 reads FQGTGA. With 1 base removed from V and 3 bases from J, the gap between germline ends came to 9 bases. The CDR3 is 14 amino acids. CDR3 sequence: CASSLKPRDTEAFF. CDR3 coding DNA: TGTGCCAGCAGCTTAAAACCCAGGGACACTGAAGCTTTCTTT.

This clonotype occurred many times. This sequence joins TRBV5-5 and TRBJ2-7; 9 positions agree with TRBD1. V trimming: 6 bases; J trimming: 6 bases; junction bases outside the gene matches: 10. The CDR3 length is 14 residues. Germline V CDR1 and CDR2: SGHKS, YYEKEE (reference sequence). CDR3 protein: CASKLQGQGGEQYF. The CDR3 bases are TGTGCCAGCAAGCTCCAGGGACAGGGAGGCGAGCAGTACTTC.

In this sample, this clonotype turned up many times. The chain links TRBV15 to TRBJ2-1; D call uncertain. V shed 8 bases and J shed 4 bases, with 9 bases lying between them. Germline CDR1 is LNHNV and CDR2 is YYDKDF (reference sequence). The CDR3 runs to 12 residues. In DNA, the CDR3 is TGTGCCACCGCGAGCTCTTACAATGAGCAGTTCTTC. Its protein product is CATASSYNEQFF.

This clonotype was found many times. Written as DNA, the CDR3 is TGCAGCGTCGACAGGGGGTACTATGGCTACACCTTC. It codes for CSVDRGYYGYTF. The chain uses TRBV29-1 and TRBJ1-2; 9 positions match TRBD1. The CDR3 extends over 12 amino acids. Germline-derived CDR1 and CDR2 are SQVTM and ANQGSEA. V trimming: 6 bases; J trimming: 3 bases; junction bases outside the gene matches: 2.

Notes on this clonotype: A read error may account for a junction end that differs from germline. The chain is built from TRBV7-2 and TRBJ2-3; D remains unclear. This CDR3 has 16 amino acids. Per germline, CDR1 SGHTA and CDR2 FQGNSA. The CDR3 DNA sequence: TGTGCCAGCAGCCATTATCACTACTTGGCCACAAATACGCAGTATTTT. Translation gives CASSHYHYLATNTQYF.

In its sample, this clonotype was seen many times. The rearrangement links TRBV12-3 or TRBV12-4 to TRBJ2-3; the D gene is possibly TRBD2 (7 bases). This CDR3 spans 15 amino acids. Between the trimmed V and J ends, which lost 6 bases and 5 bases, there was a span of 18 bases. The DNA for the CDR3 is TGTGCCAGCAGCTTCCGGGCGGGGGCAGGAGATACGCAGTATTTT. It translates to CASSFRAGAGDTQYF.

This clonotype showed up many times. The CDR3: CASSYSISLGEQFMNTEAFF. The CDR3 region has the DNA TGTGCCAGCAGTTACTCGATCAGTTTGGGGGAACAATTCATGAACACTGAAGCTTTCTTT. The chain uses TRBV6-5 and TRBJ1-1; the D gene is possibly TRBD1 (5 bases). Trimming shortened V by 0 bases and J by 0 bases, and 23 bases separated the two germline ends. This CDR3 spans 20 amino acids. Germline lookup yields CDR1 MNHEY and CDR2 SVGAGI.

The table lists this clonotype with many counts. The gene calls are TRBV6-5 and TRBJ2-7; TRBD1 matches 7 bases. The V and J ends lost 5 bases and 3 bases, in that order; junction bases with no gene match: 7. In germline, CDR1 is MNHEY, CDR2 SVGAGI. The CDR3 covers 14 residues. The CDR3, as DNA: TGTGCCAGCAGTGGCAGACAGGGATACTACGAGCAGTACTTC. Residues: CASSGRQGYYEQYF.

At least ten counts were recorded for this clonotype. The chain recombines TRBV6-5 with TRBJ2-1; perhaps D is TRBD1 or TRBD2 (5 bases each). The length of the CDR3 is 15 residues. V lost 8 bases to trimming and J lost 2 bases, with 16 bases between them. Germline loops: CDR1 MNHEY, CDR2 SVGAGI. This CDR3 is CASRGPGRTYNEQFF. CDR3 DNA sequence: TGTGCCAGCCGGGGCCCCGGACGTACCTACAATGAGCAGTTCTTC.

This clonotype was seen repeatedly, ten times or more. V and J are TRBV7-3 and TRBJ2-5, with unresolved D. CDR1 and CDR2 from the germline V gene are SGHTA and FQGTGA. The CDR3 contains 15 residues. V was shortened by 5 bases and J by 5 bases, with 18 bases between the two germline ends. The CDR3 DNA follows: TGTGCCAGCAGCCTAGGGCACAGCCCACAGGAGACCCAGTACTTC. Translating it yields CASSLGHSPQETQYF.

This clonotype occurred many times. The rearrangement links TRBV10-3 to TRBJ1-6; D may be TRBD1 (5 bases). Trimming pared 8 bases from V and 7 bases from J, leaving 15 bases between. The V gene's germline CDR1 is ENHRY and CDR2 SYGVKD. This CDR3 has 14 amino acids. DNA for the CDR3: TGTGCCATCCATGGCGGATCAGGGAATTCACCCCTCCACTTT. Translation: CAIHGGSGNSPLHF.

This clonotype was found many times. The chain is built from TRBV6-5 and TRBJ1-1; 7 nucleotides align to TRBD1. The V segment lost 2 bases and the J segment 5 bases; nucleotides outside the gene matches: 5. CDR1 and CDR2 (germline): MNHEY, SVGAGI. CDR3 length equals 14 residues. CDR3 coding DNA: TGTGCCAGCAGTTACCGGACAGGTGGAACTGAAGCTTTCTTT. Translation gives CASSYRTGGTEAFF.

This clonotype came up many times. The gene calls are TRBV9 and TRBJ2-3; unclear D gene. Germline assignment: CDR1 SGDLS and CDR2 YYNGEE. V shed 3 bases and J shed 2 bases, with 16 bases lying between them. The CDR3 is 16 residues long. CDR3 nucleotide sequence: TGTGCCAGCAGCGAGACCTCGGGTTTTTCCACAGATACGCAGTATTTT. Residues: CASSETSGFSTDTQYF.

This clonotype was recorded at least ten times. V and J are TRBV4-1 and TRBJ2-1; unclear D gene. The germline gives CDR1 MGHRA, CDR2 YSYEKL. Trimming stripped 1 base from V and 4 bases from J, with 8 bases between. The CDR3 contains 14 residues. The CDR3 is CASSQGTRYNEQFF. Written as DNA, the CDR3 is TGCGCCAGCAGCCAAGGGACCCGGTACAATGAGCAGTTCTTC.